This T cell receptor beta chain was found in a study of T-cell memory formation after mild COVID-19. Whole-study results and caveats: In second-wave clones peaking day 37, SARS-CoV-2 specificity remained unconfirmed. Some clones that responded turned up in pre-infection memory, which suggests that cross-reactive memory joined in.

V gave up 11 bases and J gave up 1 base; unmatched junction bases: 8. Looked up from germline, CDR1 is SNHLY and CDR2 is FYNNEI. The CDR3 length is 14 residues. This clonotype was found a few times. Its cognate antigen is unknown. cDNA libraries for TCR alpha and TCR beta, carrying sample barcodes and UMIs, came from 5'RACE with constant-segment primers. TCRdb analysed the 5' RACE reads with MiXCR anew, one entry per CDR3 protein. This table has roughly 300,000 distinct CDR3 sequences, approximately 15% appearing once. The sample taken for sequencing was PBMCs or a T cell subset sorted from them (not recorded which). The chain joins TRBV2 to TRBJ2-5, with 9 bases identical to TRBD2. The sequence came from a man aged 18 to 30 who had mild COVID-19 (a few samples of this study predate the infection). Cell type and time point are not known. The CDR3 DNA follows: TGTGCCGGTCGGACTAGCGCGCCCCAAGAGACCCAGTACTTC. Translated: CAGRTSAPQETQYF.